The sequence of this T cell receptor beta chain was determined in a study of neoadjuvant nivolumab and ipilimumab in lung cancer. In its sample, this clone was seen once. Its antigen is not identified. Overall study findings and caveats: TCR richness and clonality were higher in tumors than adjacent uninvolved lung.

Data came from immunoSEQ multiplex PCR; TCRdb stores just in-frame clones and leaves some out. In the table there are over 7,000 clones, around 82% of which are singletons. Material: tumor tissue, obtained after neoadjuvant nivolumab, alone or with ipilimumab, at or shortly before surgery. The sequence was collected from an adult with non-small cell lung cancer.

The CDR3 here is CASSQDGTGGSYEQYF. The CDR3 coding sequence is TGTGCCAGCAGCCAAGATGGGACAGGGGGCTCCTACGAGCAGTACTTC. The gene calls are TRBV4-2 and TRBJ2-7; 11 positions agree with TRBD1. The CDR3 totals 16 residues. Germline V gene data show CDR1 as LGHNA and CDR2 as YNFKEQ. Trimming removed 0 bases from V and 0 bases from J; junction bases left unmatched: 1.